This is a list of T cell receptor beta chains from one sample in a study of OX40 agonist ivuxolimab in advanced cancers. Assay used: immunoSEQ multiplex PCR; TCRdb lists only in-frame clones, some missing. Of fewer than 80,000 clones listed, roughly 86% were seen once; the top ten hold around 1.2%. Sequenced here: CD4+ or CD8+ T cells sorted from blood, sampled in a trial of the OX40 agonist ivuxolimab. The receptors shown here come from an adult with an advanced solid tumor such as melanoma, head and neck, liver or kidney cancer. Both conserved end residues are part of each CDR3. D genes are given only for firm matches.

CDR3 protein	V gene	CDR3 length	D gene
CASSEWTEAFF	TRBV6-5	11	NA
CASSSGTSGGLNTGELFF	TRBV5-4	18	TRBD2
CASSQDRAKGSAKNIQYF	TRBV4-1	18	NA
CASSGGTNEKLFF	TRBV18	13	NA
CASSLDQGRRNTEAFF	TRBV5-1	16	NA
CASSQVGQVMPGANVLTF	TRBV18	18	NA
CASRSRVLGTEAFF	TRBV4-1	14	NA
CASSQERATRGSPLHF	TRBV4-2	16	NA
CASSPRDLANEKLFF	TRBV4-1	15	NA
CASQPPGSNTGELFF	TRBV6-1	15	NA
CASSPGDHYGYTF	TRBV18	13	NA
CASSTPDRGTNSPLHF	TRBV19	16	TRBD1
CASSYRSGGGTEAFF	TRBV6-6	15	TRBD1
CASSRDGFSYGYTF	TRBV6-1	14	NA
CASSLGQGALRINEQYF	TRBV5-1	17	TRBD1
CASSFRQGDQPQHF	TRBV5-6	14	TRBD1
CASSPTRTGFGYTF	TRBV6-5	14	NA
CASSTEYRDYRYEQFF	TRBV7-8	16	TRBD2
CASSVALDRGHSPLHF	TRBV9	16	TRBD1
CASSLGTGPSSYNEQFF	TRBV5-1	17	NA
CASSLAYGEPQHF	TRBV5-6	13	NA
CASSPRSSANYGYTF	TRBV18	15	NA
CASSPPIGEKLFF	TRBV18	13	NA
CASSRPGGAGANVLTF	TRBV18	16	NA
CASSSRQGPYNEQFF	TRBV5-1	15	TRBD1
CASSMFFAETQYF	TRBV19	13	NA
CASSRGAGGFYEQYF	TRBV14	15	TRBD2
CASSSGLAGSRQETQYF	TRBV9	17	TRBD2
CASERIIGTEAFF	TRBV6-5	13	NA